These 24 T cell receptor beta chains originate from one sample sequenced in a study of technical replicates of blood from a handful of donors. TCRdb keeps only in-frame clones here, not all; method: immunoSEQ multiplex PCR. This table has 65,000 to 95,000 clones, 70% to 90% appearing once. The sample was PBMCs. The receptor set was obtained from a human donor in good health. Some clones in this sample may be carry-over from other donors' samples.

V is TRBV19 and J is TRBJ1-5; maybe TRBD1 (5 bases). Trimming took off 3 bases at V and 0 bases at J, with 9 bases between the two ends. CDR1 LNHDA and CDR2 SQIVND come from the germline V gene (reference sequence). This CDR3 region has 15 residues. The CDR3, as DNA: TGTGCCAGTAGTATCTGGGGGGATAGCAATCAGCCCCAGCATTTT. It translates to CASSIWGDSNQPQHF.

The J gene is TRBJ2-1, the V gene TRBV13, with 7 bases matching TRBD2. This CDR3 is 13 amino acids long. In germline, CDR1 is PRHDT, CDR2 FYEKMQ (reference sequence). J lost 4 bases, V lost 4 bases, and 1 base had no gene match. CDR3 in DNA: TGTGCCAGCAGCTCGGGGGGTTACAATGAGCAGTTCTTC. It encodes CASSSGGYNEQFF.

This clone has just a few counts. The gene calls are TRBV19 and TRBJ1-6; TRBD1 matches 9 bases. Losses at the gene ends were 3 bases for V and 9 bases for J; bases not matched to a gene: 9. Germline V gene data show CDR1 as LNHDA and CDR2 as SQIVND (reference sequence). This CDR3 has 16 residues. CDR3 region: CASSIRTGELSSPLHF. DNA for the CDR3: TGTGCCAGTAGTATTAGGACAGGGGAATTGAGTTCACCCCTCCACTTT.

This chain uses TRBV6-1 with TRBJ2-6; no firm D call. CDR1 is MNHNS and CDR2 is SASEGT in the germline V gene. The CDR3 has 14 amino acids. Trimming pared 4 bases from V and 0 bases from J, leaving 4 bases between. CDR3 loop: CASSVSSGANVLTF. The CDR3 DNA reads as TGTGCCAGCAGTGTTAGCTCTGGGGCCAACGTCCTGACTTTC.

The rearrangement links TRBV7-2 to TRBJ1-6; 8 bases agree with TRBD1. J lost 9 bases, V lost 1 base, and 2 bases had no gene match. The CDR3 has 14 amino acids. Per germline, CDR1 SGHTA and CDR2 FQGNSA. CDR3 protein: CASSLEDRVSPLHF. In DNA form, the CDR3 reads TGTGCCAGCAGCTTAGAGGACAGGGTTTCACCCCTCCACTTT.

The chain recombines TRBV2 with TRBJ1-4; tentative D call: TRBD1 (6 bases). Trimming removed 6 bases from V and 0 bases from J, with 11 bases in between. This CDR3 is built from 15 residues. Germline CDR1 is SNHLY and CDR2 is FYNNEI. This CDR3 is CASRGTRTTNEKLFF. The CDR3 DNA follows: TGTGCCAGCAGGGGGACAAGAACAACTAATGAAAAACTGTTTTTT.

The chain has TRBV13 and TRBJ1-2; no reliable D call. V shed 2 bases and J shed 8 bases, with 18 bases lying between them. The CDR3 is 15 residues long. The germline CDR1 and CDR2 sequences are PRHDT and FYEKMQ (reference sequence). CDR3 residues: CASSLSAGLSSGYTF. CDR3 nucleotides: TGTGCCAGCAGCTTATCCGCAGGACTGAGTAGCGGCTACACCTTC.

The V and J genes are TRBV18 and TRBJ2-6; TRBD1 might be the D (5 bases). The CDR3 is 18 amino acids. Trimming took off 6 bases at V and 2 bases at J, with 20 bases between the two ends. The germline CDR1 and CDR2 sequences are KGHSH and LQKENI. This CDR3 is CASSPDSIFTAGANVLTF. The CDR3 region has the DNA TGTGCCAGCTCTCCCGACAGCATCTTTACCGCTGGGGCCAACGTCCTGACTTTC. The variable domain in full, with the rest retrieved from reference TRBV18 and TRBJ2-6, is NAGVMQNPRHLVRRRGQEARLRCSPMKGHSHVYWYRQLPEEGLKFMVYLQKENIIDESGMPKERFSAEFPKEGPSILRIQQVVRGDSAAYFCASSPDSIFTAGANVLTFGAGSRLTVL.

V usage is TRBV4-3 and J usage is TRBJ2-4; D may be TRBD1 (6 bases). The V gene's germline CDR1 is LGHNA and CDR2 YSLEER. With 4 bases removed from V and 7 bases from J, the gap between germline ends came to 8 bases. The length of the CDR3 is 12 residues. Here the CDR3 reads CASSLGHNIQYF. The CDR3 DNA follows: TGCGCCAGCAGCCTGGGACACAACATTCAGTACTTC.

This clone was counted once. The chain links TRBV9 to TRBJ2-2; weak D call: TRBD2 (5 bases). The CDR3 spans 15 residues. V was shortened by 1 base and J by 3 bases, with 10 bases between the two germline ends. From germline, CDR1 is SGDLS and CDR2 YYNGEE. The CDR3 nucleotides are TGTGCCAGCAGCGTAATAGGAGGAGACACCGGGGAGCTGTTTTTT. Translating it yields CASSVIGGDTGELFF.

This clone was seen a handful of times. The chain employs TRBV19 and TRBJ2-7; D is perhaps TRBD1 (5 bases). Germline V gene lookup returns CDR1 LNHDA and CDR2 SQIVND (reference sequence). The CDR3 contains 13 residues. Trimming left V 6 bases short and J 0 bases short, with 9 bases between. CDR3 loop: CASSDSYSYEQYF. The CDR3 DNA reads as TGTGCCAGTAGCGACAGCTACTCCTACGAGCAGTACTTC.

The rearrangement uses TRBV4-2 and TRBJ1-1, with 9 bases identical to TRBD1. V shed 4 bases, J shed 11 bases, and the junction held 11 bases outside the gene matches. CDR3 size: 14 residues. Germline lookup yields CDR1 LGHNA and CDR2 YNFKEQ. CDR3 bases: TGTGCCAGCAGCCTGGGGGGACAGGGCCTTGGGGCTTTCTTT. It is translated as CASSLGGQGLGAFF.

This chain links TRBV9 with TRBJ2-7; D not certain. CDR1 is SGDLS and CDR2 is YYNGEE in the germline V gene. V was cut by 0 bases and J by 4 bases, with 11 bases left in between. The CDR3 loop spans 14 amino acids. CDR3 coding DNA: TGTGCCAGCAGCGTAGATCCAGTTTCATACGAGCAGTACTTC. Amino acids: CASSVDPVSYEQYF.

A few counts support this clone. The chain employs TRBV7-9 and TRBJ2-7, with D perhaps TRBD1 (6 bases). The ends were cut back, 0 bases at V and 2 bases at J, with 11 bases in the middle. The CDR3 has 15 amino acids. Per germline, CDR1 SEHNR and CDR2 FQNEAQ (reference sequence). The CDR3 DNA reads as TGTGCCAGCAGCTTAGCCTCTGGACAGACCTACGAGCAGTACTTC. Translation gives CASSLASGQTYEQYF.

The chain links TRBV11-3 to TRBJ2-1; 14 nucleotides match TRBD2. The CDR3 length is 16 residues. V lost 5 bases, J lost 8 bases, and 8 bases stayed unmatched. The germline gives CDR1 SGHNT, CDR2 YENEEA. The CDR3 nucleotides are TGTGCCAGCAGCCCCCGGACTAGCGGGGGGTGGTATGAGCAGTTCTTC. Amino acid sequence: CASSPRTSGGWYEQFF.

This chain joins TRBV19 and TRBJ1-2; D might be TRBD1 (5 bases). V lost 4 bases to trimming and J lost 5 bases, with 17 bases between them. The V gene's germline CDR1 is LNHDA and CDR2 SQIVND (reference sequence). The CDR3 is 15 amino acids. DNA for the CDR3: TGTGCCAGTAGTAAAGAGGGTGAAGGGGATTATGGCTACACCTTC. It encodes CASSKEGEGDYGYTF.

This sequence joins TRBV5-6 and TRBJ2-1; 13 positions match TRBD2. Trimming cost V 3 bases and J 5 bases; bases outside gene matches: 5. The CDR3 runs 16 residues. Germline CDR1 SGHDT, CDR2 YYEEEE. CDR3 loop: CASSWTGTSGDNEQFF. CDR3 sequence (DNA): TGTGCCAGCAGCTGGACCGGGACTAGCGGGGACAATGAGCAGTTCTTC. Variable domain in full (rest from reference TRBV5-6 and TRBJ2-1): DAGVTQSPTHLIKTRGQQVTLRCSPKSGHDTVSWYQQALGQGPQFIFQYYEEEERQRGNFPDRFSGHQFPNYSSELNVNALLLGDSALYLCASSWTGTSGDNEQFFGPGTRLTVL.

The V and J genes are TRBV19 and TRBJ2-3; 9 bases map to TRBD2. V shed 5 bases and J 4 bases; nucleotides not matched to a gene: 7. This CDR3 spans 15 amino acids. Germline lookup yields CDR1 LNHDA and CDR2 SQIVND (reference sequence). The CDR3 region is CASSLGLALADTQYF. For the CDR3, the DNA is TGTGCCAGTAGTCTGGGACTAGCTCTCGCAGATACGCAGTATTTT.

This rearrangement joins TRBV7-9 to TRBJ1-5; unclear D gene. Between the trimmed V and J ends, which lost 2 bases and 5 bases, there was a span of 7 bases. The CDR3 runs 13 residues. The V gene's germline CDR1 is SEHNR and CDR2 FQNEAQ (reference sequence). CDR3 bases: TGTGCCAGCAGCTTAACGCCAGATCAGCCCCAGCATTTT. It is translated as CASSLTPDQPQHF.

The rearrangement uses TRBV5-6 and TRBJ2-7, with D maybe TRBD1 (6 bases). Trimming cost V 4 bases and J 2 bases, with 13 bases left between them. CDR1 and CDR2 (germline): SGHDT, YYEEEE. This CDR3 is 14 amino acids long. CDR3 region: CASSNRDTTYEQYF. As DNA, the CDR3 is TGTGCCAGCAGCAACCGGGACACGACCTACGAGCAGTACTTC.

J is TRBJ2-2 and V is TRBV30; a possible D gene is TRBD2 (6 bases). Deletions cut 7 bases from V and 6 bases from J, with 12 bases between. This CDR3 has 12 amino acids. Germline-derived CDR1 and CDR2 are GTSNPN and SVGIG (reference sequence). Here the CDR3 DNA reads TGTGCCTTTAATACGGGGGCCGGGGAGCTGTTTTTT. It translates to CAFNTGAGELFF. Supplemented by reference TRBV30 and TRBJ2-2, the full variable domain reads SQTIHQWPATLVQPVGSPLSLECTVEGTSNPNLYWYRQAAGRGLQLLFYSVGIGQISSEVPQNLSASRPQDRQFILSSKKLLLSDSGFYLCAFNTGAGELFFGEGSRLTVL.

DNA of the CDR3: TGTGCCAGCAGCCCGCGGGGGCTTCTCGGCACAGATACGCAGTATTTT. It codes for CASSPRGLLGTDTQYF. The chain links TRBV7-3 to TRBJ2-3, with D possibly TRBD2 on 7 matching bases. The CDR3 runs 16 residues. Germline V gene data show CDR1 as SGHTA and CDR2 as FQGTGA. The V and J ends lost 5 bases and 1 base respectively, with 16 bases between them.

The chain uses TRBV11-3 and TRBJ1-2; D gene unclear. Germline CDR1 is SGHNT and CDR2 is YENEEA. The V end was cut by 8 bases, the J end by 4 bases, with 14 bases between. CDR3 length equals 13 residues. CDR3 coding DNA: TGTGCCAGCCAAGACGGGAGTACCTATGGCTACACCTTC. Protein product: CASQDGSTYGYTF. Drawing the rest from reference TRBV11-3 and TRBJ1-2, the complete variable domain is EAGVVQSPRYKIIEKKQPVAFWCNPISGHNTLYWYLQNLGQGPELLIRYENEEAVDDSQLPKDRFSAERLKGVDSTLKIQPAELGDSAVYLCASQDGSTYGYTFGSGTRLTVV.

This clone was seen a few times. This rearrangement joins TRBV6-5 to TRBJ1-6; TRBD1 is a possible D gene (5 bases). CDR3 length: 14 residues. Trimming cost V 4 bases and J 9 bases, with 13 bases left between them. Germline V lookup: CDR1 MNHEY, CDR2 SVGAGI. The CDR3 DNA sequence: TGTGCCAGCAGTTCACAGGAGTTCGCTTCACCCCTCCACTTT. Protein product: CASSSQEFASPLHF.